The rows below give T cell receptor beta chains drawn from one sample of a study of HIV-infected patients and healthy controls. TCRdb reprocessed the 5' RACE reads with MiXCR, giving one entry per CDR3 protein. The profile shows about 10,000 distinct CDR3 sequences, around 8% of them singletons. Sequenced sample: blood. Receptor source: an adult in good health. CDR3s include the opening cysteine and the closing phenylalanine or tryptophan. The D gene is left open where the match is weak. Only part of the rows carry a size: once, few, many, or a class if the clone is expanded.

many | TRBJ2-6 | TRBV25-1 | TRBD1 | CASSKGAPGANVLTF | TGTGCCAGCAGCAAGGGGGCGCCTGGGGCCAACGTCCTGACTTTC
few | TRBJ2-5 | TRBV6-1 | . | CASSEDGGPQETQYF | TGTGCCAGCAGTGAAGATGGAGGTCCCCAAGAGACCCAGTACTTC
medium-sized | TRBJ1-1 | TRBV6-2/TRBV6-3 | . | CASSYSTRVNTEAFF | TGTGCCAGCAGTTACTCGACGCGGGTGAACACTGAAGCTTTCTTT
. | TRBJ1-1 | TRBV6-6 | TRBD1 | CASSLGTGSTEAFF | TGTGCCAGCAGTCTCGGGACAGGGTCCACTGAAGCTTTCTTT
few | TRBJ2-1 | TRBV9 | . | CASSVAVGADEQFF | TGTGCCAGCAGCGTAGCTGTCGGGGCCGATGAGCAGTTCTTC
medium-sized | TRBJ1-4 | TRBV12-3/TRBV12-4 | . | CASSSHRATNEKLFF | TGTGCCAGCAGCTCCCACAGGGCAACTAATGAAAAACTGTTTTTT
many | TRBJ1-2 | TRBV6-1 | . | CASSDDRTNFNYGYTF | TGTGCCAGCAGTGACGACAGGACGAATTTTAACTATGGCTACACCTTC
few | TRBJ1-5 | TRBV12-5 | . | CASGLAERSNQPQHF | TGTGCTAGTGGTTTGGCTGAACGGAGCAATCAGCCCCAGCATTTT
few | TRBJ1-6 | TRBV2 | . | CASSEAASPLHF | TGTGCCAGCAGTGAAGCGGCTTCACCCCTCCACTTT
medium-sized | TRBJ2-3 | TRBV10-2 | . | CASSRDRVGQNF | TGCGCCAGCAGCCGTGACAGAGTTGGCCAAAATTTT
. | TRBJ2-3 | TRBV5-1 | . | CASSLGAMADTQYF | TGCGCCAGCAGCTTGGGGGCCATGGCAGATACGCAGTATTTT
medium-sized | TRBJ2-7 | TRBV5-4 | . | CASSLGDSPYEQYF | TGTGCCAGCAGCTTGGGCGACAGCCCCTACGAGCAGTACTTC
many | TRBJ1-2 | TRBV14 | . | CASSHGRSTYGYTF | TGTGCCAGCAGCCACGGCAGGTCGACTTATGGCTACACCTTC
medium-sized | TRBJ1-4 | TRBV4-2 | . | CASSRGDATNEKLFF | TGTGCCAGCAGCCGAGGGGACGCAACTAATGAAAAACTGTTTTTT
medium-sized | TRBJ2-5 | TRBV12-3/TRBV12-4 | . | CASSRLRSQETQYF | TGTGCCAGCAGTAGACTCCGGAGCCAAGAGACCCAGTACTTC
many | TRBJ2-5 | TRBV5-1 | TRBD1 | CASSLSRQGRETQYF | TGCGCCAGCAGCTTGTCCCGACAGGGTAGAGAGACCCAGTACTTC
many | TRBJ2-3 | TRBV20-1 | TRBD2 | CSAIPLAGDLTSTDTQYF | TGCAGTGCTATACCGCTAGCGGGGGACCTAACTAGCACAGATACGCAGTATTTT
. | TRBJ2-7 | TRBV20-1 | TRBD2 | CSARDTSGGTPTTYEQYF | TGCAGTGCTAGAGATACTAGCGGGGGTACCCCAACCACCTACGAGCAGTACTTC
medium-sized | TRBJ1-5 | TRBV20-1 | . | CSARVRGTDSNQPQHF | TGCAGTGCTAGAGTTCGGGGGACGGATAGCAATCAGCCCCAGCATTTT
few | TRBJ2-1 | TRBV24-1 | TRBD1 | CATSSPGQGGNEQFF | TGTGCCACCAGTTCCCCAGGACAGGGTGGGAATGAGCAGTTCTTC
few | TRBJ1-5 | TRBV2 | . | CASTREQVYSNQPQHF | TGTGCCAGCACCCGAGAGCAGGTATATAGCAATCAGCCCCAGCATTTT
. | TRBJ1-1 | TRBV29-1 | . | CSVQGTEAFF | TGCAGCGTTCAAGGCACTGAAGCTTTCTTT
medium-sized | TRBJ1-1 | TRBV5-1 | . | CASSVGRETSLSMNTEAFF | TGCGCCAGCAGCGTGGGGAGGGAGACTTCGCTATCCATGAACACTGAAGCTTTCTTT
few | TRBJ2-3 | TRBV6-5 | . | CASSYGNRGGETDTQYF | TGTGCCAGCAGTTACGGAAACAGGGGAGGGGAAACAGATACGCAGTATTTT
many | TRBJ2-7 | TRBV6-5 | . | CASSYSAETYEQYF | TGTGCCAGCAGTTACTCGGCGGAGACCTACGAGCAGTACTTC
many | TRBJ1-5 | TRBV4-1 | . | CASSSFGGGNQPQHF | TGCGCCAGCAGCTCATTCGGGGGGGGCAATCAGCCCCAGCATTTT
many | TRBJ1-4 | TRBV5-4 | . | CASSLYSPNEKLFF | TGTGCCAGCAGCTTATACAGTCCAAATGAAAAACTGTTTTTT
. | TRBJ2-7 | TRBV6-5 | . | CASTGGRLSYEQYF | TGTGCCAGCACCGGGGGACGCCTCTCCTACGAGCAGTACTTC
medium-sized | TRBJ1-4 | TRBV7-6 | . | CASGGTLGNEKLFF | TGTGCCAGCGGCGGGACCTTGGGAAATGAAAAACTGTTTTTT
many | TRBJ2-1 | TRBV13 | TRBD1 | CASSLGQGGLYNEQFF | TGTGCCAGCAGCCTGGGACAGGGAGGGCTCTACAATGAGCAGTTCTTC
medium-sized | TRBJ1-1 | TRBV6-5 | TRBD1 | CASSNMYRDSKRGTEAFF | TGTGCCAGCAGTAATATGTATCGGGACAGCAAGCGTGGCACTGAAGCTTTCTTT
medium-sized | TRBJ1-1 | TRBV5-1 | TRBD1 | CASSLTGTANTEAFF | TGCGCCAGCAGCTTAACCGGGACAGCGAACACTGAAGCTTTCTTT
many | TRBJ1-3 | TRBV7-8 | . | CASSLDRVSQFSGNTIYF | TGTGCCAGCAGCTTAGACCGAGTCTCTCAATTCTCTGGAAACACCATATATTTT
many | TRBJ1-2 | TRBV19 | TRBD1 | CASRRTGNNYGYTF | TGTGCCAGTAGGCGGACAGGGAATAACTATGGCTACACCTTC
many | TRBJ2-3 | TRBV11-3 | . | CASSLGASREDTQYF | TGTGCCAGCAGCTTAGGGGCCTCCCGTGAAGATACGCAGTATTTT
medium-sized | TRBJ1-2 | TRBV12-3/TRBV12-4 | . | CASSFIGLGYTF | TGTGCCAGCAGTTTTATCGGGTTGGGCTACACCTTC
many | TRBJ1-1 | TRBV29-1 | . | CSVPGRGKTTEAFF | TGCAGCGTTCCCGGGCGGGGCAAGACCACTGAAGCTTTCTTT
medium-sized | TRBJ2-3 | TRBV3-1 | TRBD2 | CASSGSGGTDTQYF | TGTGCCAGCAGCGGTAGCGGGGGAACAGATACGCAGTATTTT
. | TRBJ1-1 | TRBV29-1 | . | CSVETAPGAFF | TGCAGCGTGGAGACAGCCCCAGGAGCTTTCTTT
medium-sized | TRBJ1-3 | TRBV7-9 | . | CAIPDSSGNTIYF | TGTGCCATCCCGGACAGCTCTGGAAACACCATATATTTT
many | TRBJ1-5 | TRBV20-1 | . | CSARIGQSQHF | TGCAGTGCTAGAATAGGACAAAGTCAGCATTTT
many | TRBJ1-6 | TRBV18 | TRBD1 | CASSPTGTGESPLHF | TGTGCCAGCTCCCCGACCGGGACAGGGGAATCACCCCTCCACTTT
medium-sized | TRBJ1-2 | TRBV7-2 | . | CASSTGTYYGYTF | TGTGCCAGCAGCACCGGGACGTACTATGGCTACACCTTC
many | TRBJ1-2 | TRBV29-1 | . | CSADTGSGYGYTF | TGCAGCGCCGACACTGGGAGCGGCTATGGCTACACCTTC
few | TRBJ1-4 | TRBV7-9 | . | CASSLARQLGGEKLFF | TGTGCCAGCAGCTTAGCGAGACAGCTGGGCGGGGAAAAACTGTTTTTT
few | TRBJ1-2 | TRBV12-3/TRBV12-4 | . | CASSLANYGYTF | TGTGCCAGCAGTTTAGCTAACTATGGCTACACCTTC